Shown below are 30 T cell receptor beta chains from a single sample sequenced in a study of OX40 agonist ivuxolimab in advanced cancers. Clones were read by immunoSEQ multiplex PCR, and TCRdb kept only the in-frame ones, dropping some. The table has over 9,000 clones, approximately 80% seen once. The starting material was CD4+ or CD8+ T cells sorted from blood, obtained in a trial of the OX40 agonist ivuxolimab. Receptors originate from an adult with an advanced solid tumor such as melanoma, head and neck, liver or kidney cancer.

As DNA, the CDR3 is TGTGCCAGCAGCGCCTTAGCGAGCTCCTACAATGAGCAGTTCTTC. Its protein product is CASSALASSYNEQFF. The chain combines TRBV7-2 with TRBJ2-1, with D possibly TRBD2 on 5 matching bases. CDR1 is SGHTA, CDR2 FQGNSA, per germline. V lost 5 bases, J lost 0 bases, and 11 bases lay in between. The CDR3 is 15 amino acids.

The chain has TRBV10-3 and TRBJ2-3; TRBD2 might be the D (7 bases). Germline V lookup: CDR1 ENHRY, CDR2 SYGVKD. With 0 bases removed from V and 2 bases from J, the gap between germline ends came to 15 bases. CDR3 size: 17 residues. The CDR3 loop is CAISESNGGGLTDTQYF. As DNA, the CDR3 is TGTGCCATCAGTGAGTCGAATGGCGGGGGCCTCACAGATACGCAGTATTTT.

V gene TRBV27 combines with J gene TRBJ2-1; possible D gene TRBD2, 6 bases. Trimming removed 8 bases at V and 0 bases at J, with 14 bases between. The CDR3 is made up of 15 amino acids. Germline assignment: CDR1 MNHEY and CDR2 SMNVEV (reference sequence). The CDR3 bases are TGTGCCAGCTCCCCGCGCGGGAACTCCTACAATGAGCAGTTCTTC. This codes for CASSPRGNSYNEQFF.

This chain uses TRBV5-1 with TRBJ2-7; TRBD1 matches at 12 bases. Germline lookup yields CDR1 SGHRS and CDR2 YFSETQ. The length of the CDR3 is 16 residues. Trimming took 0 bases from V and 7 from J; bases not matched to a gene: 8. CDR3 amino acids: CASSLVPGQGAREQYF. The CDR3 nucleotides read TGCGCCAGCAGCTTGGTGCCGGGACAGGGGGCGCGGGAGCAGTACTTC.

J is TRBJ2-7 and V is TRBV6-1; 10 bases agree with TRBD2. Germline loops: CDR1 MNHNS, CDR2 SASEGT. The CDR3 sequence is 12 residues long. Trimming cost V 8 bases and J 9 bases; bases outside gene matches: 7. CDR3 sequence: CASRTSGAVQYF. CDR3 coding DNA: TGTGCCAGCCGAACTAGCGGGGCGGTGCAGTACTTC.

This clone was counted between two and nine times. J is TRBJ1-6 and V is TRBV5-4; tentatively, D is TRBD1 (5 bases). Germline assignment: CDR1 SGHNT and CDR2 YYREEE (reference sequence). Deletions cut 3 bases from V and 5 bases from J, with 12 bases between. The CDR3 loop spans 15 amino acids. The CDR3 is CASSSDSAHNSPLHF. The CDR3, as DNA: TGTGCCAGCAGCTCAGACAGCGCCCATAATTCACCCCTCCACTTT.

The rearrangement joins TRBV11-2 to TRBJ2-7, with 7 bases that match TRBD2. Trimming took 3 bases from V and 0 from J; bases not matched to a gene: 5. Germline values: CDR1 SGHAT, CDR2 FQNNGV. This CDR3 has 15 amino acids. The CDR3 nucleotides are TGTGCCAGCAGCTTGGGGGGGGGACCCTCCTACGAGCAGTACTTC. It specifies CASSLGGGPSYEQYF.

This sequence joins TRBV6-1 and TRBJ1-2; D might be TRBD1 (6 bases). Germline CDR1 MNHNS, CDR2 SASEGT. This CDR3 spans 14 amino acids. The V end lost 1 base, the J end lost 8 bases, and 14 bases lay between the germline ends. For the CDR3, the DNA is TGTGCCAGCAGTGAAGGGGGGGGGCTTGAAGGCTACACCTTC. This encodes CASSEGGGLEGYTF.

J is TRBJ2-2 and V is TRBV19; D might be TRBD1 (6 bases). CDR3 length: 15 residues. V was trimmed by 2 bases and J by 7 bases, leaving 14 bases between them. CDR1 is LNHDA and CDR2 is SQIVND in the germline V gene (reference sequence). CDR3 nucleotides: TGTGCCAGTAGTATATACAGGGTAGGGGGCGGGGAGCTGTTTTTT. Amino acid sequence: CASSIYRVGGGELFF. Filled out from reference TRBV19 and TRBJ2-2, the complete variable domain reads DGGITQSPKYLFRKEGQNVTLSCEQNLNHDAMYWYRQDPGQGLRLIYYSQIVNDFQKGDIAEGYSVSREKKESFPLTVTSAQKNPTAFYLCASSIYRVGGGELFFGEGSRLTVL.

The genes are TRBV19 and TRBJ1-1; D may be TRBD1 (5 bases). The CDR3 runs 17 residues. CDR1 and CDR2 from the germline V gene are LNHDA and SQIVND (reference sequence). V was clipped by 10 bases and J by 5 bases, with 29 bases between them. The CDR3 spells CANPNASRDPRSTEAFF. CDR3 coding DNA: TGTGCCAATCCGAACGCCAGCCGGGACCCAAGGTCGACTGAAGCTTTCTTT.

The J gene is TRBJ2-5, the V gene TRBV11-2; D gene unclear. The DNA end favors TRBJ2-7, so the J call may be wrong. Looked up from germline, CDR1 is SGHAT and CDR2 is FQNNGV. This CDR3 is 12 amino acids long. This CDR3 is CASSRWSYEQYF. The CDR3, as DNA: TGTGCCAGCAGCCGTTGGAGTTACGAGCAGTACTTC.

The chain recombines TRBV7-9 with TRBJ2-7; no definite D call. Trimming pared 5 bases from V and 2 bases from J, leaving 13 bases between. The CDR3 contains 14 residues. Germline loops: CDR1 SEHNR, CDR2 FQNEAQ (reference sequence). CDR3 nucleotide sequence: TGTGCCAGCAGCCCTCCCGGCTCTCCCTACGAGCAGTACTTC. It specifies CASSPPGSPYEQYF.

The chain employs TRBV6-1 and TRBJ2-5, with D hard to call. The CDR3 loop spans 16 amino acids. Germline-derived CDR1 and CDR2 are MNHNS and SASEGT. V dropped 4 bases and J dropped 5 bases, with 20 bases sitting between them. CDR3 residues: CASSVLIGIVEETQYF. The DNA for the CDR3 is TGTGCCAGCAGTGTCCTCATAGGGATTGTGGAGGAGACCCAGTACTTC.

The CDR3 reads CASRRVVGTYEQYF. CDR3 DNA sequence: TGTGCCAGCCGTCGCGTCGTGGGAACCTACGAGCAGTACTTC. This chain connects TRBV2 to TRBJ2-7; no clear D. Germline V CDR1 and CDR2: SNHLY, FYNNEI. Trimming left V 8 bases short and J 2 bases short, with 16 bases between. This CDR3 comprises 14 residues.

The CDR3 DNA reads as TGTGCCAGCACCCCGGGACAGGGGCTCGGGGGAGCTTTCTTT. Translating it yields CASTPGQGLGGAFF. The rearrangement joins TRBV27 to TRBJ1-1; 10 nucleotides align to TRBD1. Germline values: CDR1 MNHEY, CDR2 SMNVEV (reference sequence). The CDR3 sequence is 14 residues long. J lost 10 bases, V lost 7 bases, and 12 bases had no gene match.

This rearrangement joins TRBV30 to TRBJ2-6; D not resolved. Trimming removed 8 bases at V and 3 bases at J, with 2 bases between. The germline V gene encodes CDR1 GTSNPN and CDR2 SVGIG (reference sequence). The CDR3 has 10 residues. The CDR3: CAHGANVLTF. CDR3 in DNA: TGTGCCCATGGGGCCAACGTCCTGACTTTC.

The chain is built from TRBV7-6 and TRBJ1-4; the D gene is possibly TRBD1 (5 bases). Trimming removed 5 bases at V and 7 bases at J, with 20 bases between. CDR1 SGHVS and CDR2 FNYEAQ come from the germline V gene. This CDR3 is built from 16 residues. The CDR3 is CASSRTDWGIGEKLFF. CDR3 coding DNA: TGTGCCAGCAGCCGTACCGATTGGGGGATTGGTGAAAAACTGTTTTTT.

The V and J genes are TRBV9 and TRBJ2-7; D might be TRBD1 (6 bases). Trimming pared 0 bases from V and 6 bases from J, leaving 10 bases between. The CDR3 contains 13 residues. Germline lookup yields CDR1 SGDLS and CDR2 YYNGEE. CDR3 bases: TGTGCCAGCAGCGTAGAGGGGGTAGGCGAGCAGTACTTC. It yields the protein CASSVEGVGEQYF.

The chain carries TRBV7-9 and TRBJ1-4; unclear D gene. Germline CDR1 and CDR2: SEHNR and FQNEAQ (reference sequence). The CDR3 runs 15 residues. V was clipped by 2 bases and J by 6 bases, with 13 bases between them. The CDR3 sequence: CASSLYYRTDEKLFF. CDR3 sequence (DNA): TGTGCCAGCAGCTTATACTACAGAACCGATGAAAAACTGTTTTTT.

CDR3 region: CASSSPRQAHNEKLFF. DNA for the CDR3: TGTGCCAGCAGTTCACCTCGACAGGCACATAATGAAAAACTGTTTTTT. The chain is built from TRBV6-5 and TRBJ1-4, with D possibly matching TRBD1 (6 bases). Between the trimmed V and J ends, which lost 4 bases and 4 bases, there was a span of 16 bases. Germline CDR1 and CDR2: MNHEY and SVGAGI. The CDR3 runs 16 residues.

The V gene is TRBV30, the J gene TRBJ2-3; possible D gene TRBD1, 5 bases. Trimming removed 0 bases from V and 10 bases from J, with 8 bases in between. Germline loops: CDR1 GTSNPN, CDR2 SVGIG (reference sequence). This CDR3 comprises 11 residues. CDR3 region: CAWSVQEPQYF. The CDR3 nucleotides are TGTGCCTGGAGTGTACAGGAACCGCAGTATTTT.

The CDR3 DNA reads as TGTGCCAGCAGCCACTCCCAGGTGCACGAGCAGTACTTC. Translated: CASSHSQVHEQYF. J is TRBJ2-7 and V is TRBV7-6; no firm D call. From germline, CDR1 is SGHVS and CDR2 FNYEAQ. This CDR3 spans 13 amino acids. Trimming took 5 bases from V and 5 from J, leaving 13 bases between them.

The V gene is TRBV30, the J gene TRBJ1-1; 8 bases match TRBD1. The trim removed 1 base at V and 0 bases at J, leaving 4 bases unmatched. Germline V CDR1 and CDR2: GTSNPN, SVGIG (reference sequence). The CDR3 covers 15 residues. The chain's CDR3 is CAWSARQGMNTEAFF. The CDR3 DNA follows: TGTGCCTGGAGTGCACGACAGGGGATGAACACTGAAGCTTTCTTT.

The V and J genes are TRBV7-9 and TRBJ1-1, with D possibly being TRBD1 (5 bases). V dropped 5 bases and J dropped 8 bases, with 15 bases sitting between them. Germline V lookup: CDR1 SEHNR, CDR2 FQNEAQ (reference sequence). The length of the CDR3 is 13 residues. The CDR3 bases are TGTGCCAGCAGCCGGGACGGTAATCTGGAAGCTTTCTTT. Translating gives CASSRDGNLEAFF.

The chain links TRBV9 to TRBJ2-3; TRBD2 agrees at 10 bases. This CDR3 contains 19 residues. CDR1 and CDR2 (germline): SGDLS, YYNGEE. J lost 0 bases, V lost 3 bases, and 13 bases had no gene match. CDR3 DNA: TGTGCCAGCAGCGGTTTTACTAGCGGGACTTCTTATAGCACAGATACGCAGTATTTT. Translating it yields CASSGFTSGTSYSTDTQYF.

This clone came up a few times. J is TRBJ1-1 and V is TRBV6-6, with D unclear. Germline-derived CDR1 and CDR2 are MNHNY and SVGAGI (reference sequence). The CDR3 sequence is 15 residues long. The V gene lost 7 bases and the J gene lost 3 bases, with 18 bases spanning the gap. CDR3 bases: TGTGCCAGCACCCTCACGGGTCCACTCTACACTGAAGCTTTCTTT. It specifies CASTLTGPLYTEAFF.

V usage is TRBV5-5 and J usage is TRBJ2-7; D assignment may be TRBD1 or TRBD2 (5 bases each). Germline CDR1 SGHKS, CDR2 YYEKEE (reference sequence). CDR3 size: 13 residues. The ends were cut back, 4 bases at V and 4 bases at J, with 12 bases in the middle. The CDR3 region is CASSVGDGYEQYF. The CDR3 region has the DNA TGTGCCAGCAGCGTGGGGGATGGGTACGAGCAGTACTTC.

This sequence joins TRBV5-1 and TRBJ1-1; D remains ambiguous. Germline-derived CDR1 and CDR2 are SGHRS and YFSETQ. CDR3 length equals 15 residues. Trimming took 4 bases from V and 7 from J, leaving 20 bases between them. The chain's CDR3 is CASSPDIEDRHEAFF. DNA for the CDR3: TGCGCCAGCAGCCCTGATATAGAGGACCGCCATGAAGCTTTCTTT.

This chain uses TRBV29-1 with TRBJ1-3; 7 bases fit TRBD1. Germline values: CDR1 SQVTM, CDR2 ANQGSEA. J gave up 4 bases and V 1 base, and 4 bases lay outside the gene matches. This CDR3 has 14 amino acids. CDR3 amino acids: CSVEVMGQGNTIYF. CDR3 bases: TGCAGCGTTGAAGTAATGGGACAGGGAAACACCATATATTTT.

The genes are TRBV11-2 and TRBJ2-1; 10 bases match TRBD2. The CDR3 sequence is 16 residues long. The V gene's germline CDR1 is SGHAT and CDR2 FQNNGV. Unmatched junction bases numbered 6, after V lost 4 bases and J lost 3 bases. The CDR3 DNA sequence: TGTGCCAGCAGCTCACCCCGACTAGCGGGCTACAATGAGCAGTTCTTC. This gives the protein CASSSPRLAGYNEQFF. Full variable domain (missing parts from reference TRBV11-2 and TRBJ2-1): EAGVAQSPRYKIIEKRQSVAFWCNPISGHATLYWYQQILGQGPKLLIQFQNNGVVDDSQLPKDRFSAERLKGVDSTLKIQPAKLEDSAVYLCASSSPRLAGYNEQFFGPGTRLTVL.